Below, 7 T cell receptor beta chains from the same sample are listed, as sequenced in a study of T cells after yellow fever vaccination. TCRdb analysed the 5' RACE reads with MiXCR anew, one entry per CDR3 protein. The sample holds about 370,000 distinct CDR3 sequences, around a tenth seen once. The source was PBMCs, collected on the day of the first yellow fever vaccination. The receptors derive from a man aged 18 to 30 who received the YFV17D yellow fever vaccine.

This clonotype was seen a handful of times. The genes are TRBV12-3 or TRBV12-4 and TRBJ2-7; D not certain. The CDR3 is 12 amino acids. V lost 9 bases, J lost 4 bases, and 13 bases lay in between. The chain's CDR3 is CASSVGGYEQYV. The CDR3 coding sequence is TGTGCCAGTTCGGTGGGTGGTTACGAGCAGTACGTC.

This clonotype was seen many times. The gene calls are TRBV5-6 and TRBJ2-5, with a weak D call TRBD1 (5 bases). This CDR3 has 13 residues. V was clipped by 4 bases and J by 3 bases, with 10 bases between them. Germline CDR1 reads SGHDT; CDR2 reads YYEEEE. CDR3 in DNA: TGTGCCAGCAGCCGCGGCAGGGAAGAGACCCAGTACTTC. Its protein product is CASSRGREETQYF.

There are a few counts of this clonotype. The CDR3 DNA sequence: TGTGCCAGCTCACCAGATCGTTTCACTGAAGCTTTCTTT. Its protein is CASSPDRFTEAFF. The chain combines TRBV18 with TRBJ1-1; D gene unclear. CDR1 is KGHSH, CDR2 LQKENI, per germline. Trimming shortened V by 2 bases and J by 4 bases, and 8 bases separated the two germline ends. CDR3 length equals 13 residues.

This clonotype was observed a few times. The chain employs TRBV5-1 and TRBJ1-1; 9 bases agree with TRBD1. Germline CDR1 reads SGHRS; CDR2 reads YFSETQ. This CDR3 is 14 amino acids long. The V segment lost 4 bases and the J segment 7 bases; nucleotides outside the gene matches: 8. CDR3 region: CASSMTGGNFEAFF. In DNA, the CDR3 is TGCGCCAGCAGCATGACAGGGGGGAACTTTGAAGCTTTCTTT. The entire variable domain, with the rest obtained from reference TRBV5-1 and TRBJ1-1, is as follows: KAGVTQTPRYLIKTRGQQVTLSCSPISGHRSVSWYQQTPGQGLQFLFEYFSETQRNKGNFPGRFSGRQFSNSRSEMNVSTLELGDSALYLCASSMTGGNFEAFFGQGTRLTVV.

The V call is TRBV28, the J call TRBJ2-1; D remains unclear. The germline CDR1 and CDR2 sequences are MDHEN and SYDVKM. V shed 3 bases and J shed 6 bases, with 9 bases lying between them. This CDR3 comprises 13 residues. The CDR3 nucleotides read TGTGCCAGCAGTTTTTTGATCGGCAATGAGCAGTTCTTC. It specifies CASSFLIGNEQFF.

The sample holds many counts of this clonotype. The chain uses TRBV11-1 and TRBJ2-7; D is unresolved. Per germline, CDR1 SGHAT and CDR2 FQDESV (reference sequence). The CDR3 is 11 residues long. The germline V and J ends were trimmed by 1 base and 12 bases, with 10 bases remaining between them. CDR3 residues: CASSLGVLRYF. The DNA for the CDR3 is TGTGCCAGCAGCTTAGGAGTCCTCCGGTACTTC.

This clonotype was observed many times. The gene calls are TRBV12-3 or TRBV12-4 and TRBJ2-5; a possible D gene is TRBD1 (6 bases). Trimming removed 1 base at V and 5 bases at J, with 8 bases between. The CDR3 covers 13 residues. CDR3 loop: CASSLDREETQYF. The CDR3 DNA sequence: TGTGCCAGCAGTTTAGACAGGGAGGAGACCCAGTACTTC.